This entry concerns a single T cell receptor (beta chain). The antigen remains unidentified. Germline lookup yields CDR1 SGHTA and CDR2 FQGNSA. CDR3 size: 14 residues. Trimming left V 5 bases short and J 9 bases short, with 17 bases between. This specimen belongs to a study of T cells in Graves' hyperthyroidism and ophthalmopathy. Study outcomes and limitations: A 13 V-J signature model discriminated ophthalmopathy versus stable hyperthyroidism.

Amplification of TCR beta CDR3 regions was performed using RNA transcripts as template. A first-round RT-PCR of the TCR CDR3 used the HTBI primer set. TCRdb analysed the multiplex PCR reads with MiXCR anew, one entry per CDR3 protein. Of about 500,000 distinct CDR3 sequences in the sample, 40% to 50% are singletons; the top ten hold about 40%. V is TRBV7-2 and J is TRBJ1-5; D is perhaps TRBD1 (5 bases). The TCR sequence derives from an adult woman with Graves' disease, either hyperthyroidism or ophthalmopathy (not recorded which). The sequenced sample consisted of peripheral blood or thyroid tissue (not recorded which). The CDR3, as DNA: TGTGCCAGCAGCCTTACAGGCGCTGGGGGGCCCCAGCATTTT. Protein: CASSLTGAGGPQHF. The whole variable domain, filled in from reference TRBV7-2 and TRBJ1-5, reads GAGVSQSPSNKVTEKGKDVELRCDPISGHTALYWYRQSLGQGLEFLIYFQGNSAPDKSGLPSDRFSAERTGGSVSTLTIQRTQQEDSAVYLCASSLTGAGGPQHFGDGTRLSIL.